The 16 T cell receptor beta chains below were found in one sample sequenced in a study of blood T cell repertoires in COVID-19 (dated by TCRdb to about 2020). The library was built by means of the immunoSEQ multiplex PCR assay. TCRdb carries this immuneACCESS record with in-frame sequences only. Its versions omit some clonotypes, under half of them owing to an unresolved V gene in the studies checked, with the rest unexplained. For this sample there are some 85,000 clones; 89% appear just once. The leading ten clones occupy 7.5% to 9.5% of the sample. Material: peripheral blood. The receptors derive from a man between 45 and 60 years old with acute or convalescent COVID-19.

This chain uses TRBV5-1 with TRBJ2-3; D is possibly TRBD1 (6 bases). This CDR3 comprises 13 residues. Germline V gene lookup returns CDR1 SGHRS and CDR2 YFSETQ. The V end lost 5 bases, the J end lost 6 bases, and 13 bases lay between the germline ends. The CDR3 sequence: CASRLQGFDTQYF. CDR3 bases: TGCGCCAGCAGGTTACAGGGTTTTGATACGCAGTATTTT.

The chain recombines TRBV5-6 with TRBJ2-7, with TRBD1 as a possible D gene (6 bases). Trimming removed 4 bases from V and 4 bases from J, with 18 bases in between. The CDR3 consists of 15 residues. Germline CDR1 is SGHDT and CDR2 is YYEEEE. CDR3 coding DNA: TGTGCCAGCAGCCACCGGGGCAGGGGATCATACGAGCAGTACTTC. It codes for CASSHRGRGSYEQYF. The full variable domain, completed using reference TRBV5-6 and TRBJ2-7, is DAGVTQSPTHLIKTRGQQVTLRCSPKSGHDTVSWYQQALGQGPQFIFQYYEEEERQRGNFPDRFSGHQFPNYSSELNVNALLLGDSALYLCASSHRGRGSYEQYFGPGTRLTVT.

This chain joins TRBV5-4 and TRBJ2-1; TRBD2 matches 11 bases. V was clipped by 4 bases and J by 4 bases; unmatched bases: 4. Germline CDR1 is SGHNT and CDR2 is YYREEE (reference sequence). The CDR3 runs to 15 residues. This CDR3 is CASSDGTSGYNEQFF. In DNA form, the CDR3 reads TGTGCCAGCAGCGATGGGACTAGCGGATACAATGAGCAGTTCTTC.

The genes are TRBV7-9 and TRBJ1-1; TRBD1 aligns across 7 bases. CDR3 size: 16 residues. Looked up from germline, CDR1 is SEHNR and CDR2 is FQNEAQ (reference sequence). Trimming removed 2 bases from V and 6 bases from J; junction bases left unmatched: 12. DNA of the CDR3: TGTGCCAGCAGCTTATACGTTGGGGGACAGAGGGCTGAAGCTTTCTTT. Amino acid sequence: CASSLYVGGQRAEAFF.

The rearrangement links TRBV15 to TRBJ1-1, with D tentatively TRBD1 (6 bases). V shed 0 bases and J shed 4 bases, with 12 bases lying between them. CDR1 LNHNV and CDR2 YYDKDF come from the germline V gene (reference sequence). The CDR3 runs to 15 residues. Here the CDR3 reads CATSRDLGAGTEAFF. The CDR3 DNA reads TGTGCCACCAGCAGAGATTTGGGGGCCGGCACTGAAGCTTTCTTT.

The chain has TRBV3-1 (or the pseudogene TRBV3-2) and TRBJ1-1; D is uncertain. The CDR3 loop spans 13 amino acids. Germline-derived CDR1 and CDR2 are LGHDT and YNNKEL (reference sequence). The germline V and J ends were trimmed by 0 bases and 4 bases, with 6 bases remaining between them. The CDR3 DNA sequence: TGTGCCAGCAGCCAAGATGCGAGCACTGAAGCTTTCTTT. Its protein is CASSQDASTEAFF.

The J gene is TRBJ1-5, the V gene TRBV6-6; TRBD1 might be the D (6 bases). Germline V gene lookup returns CDR1 MNHNY and CDR2 SVGAGI (reference sequence). The V end lost 6 bases, the J end lost 6 bases, and 12 bases lay between the germline ends. The CDR3 consists of 13 residues. The CDR3 loop reads CASSQQGSQPQHF. In DNA form, the CDR3 reads TGTGCCAGCAGCCAACAGGGTTCTCAGCCCCAGCATTTT.

The chain is built from TRBV14 and TRBJ2-3; D remains unclear. V was shortened by 0 bases and J by 1 base, with 11 bases between the two germline ends. This CDR3 has 16 amino acids. The germline V gene has CDR1 SGHDN and CDR2 FVKESK. CDR3 loop: CASSQDPFVRTDTQYF. DNA of the CDR3: TGTGCCAGCAGCCAAGATCCTTTCGTCCGCACAGATACGCAGTATTTT.

J is TRBJ2-7 and V is TRBV7-2, with D unclear. This CDR3 is built from 14 residues. Germline CDR1 is SGHTA and CDR2 is FQGNSA. V was clipped by 1 base and J by 0 bases, with 7 bases between them. The CDR3 DNA follows: TGTGCCAGCAGCTTAGATCTGAGCTCCTACGAGCAGTACGTC. This translates into CASSLDLSSYEQYV.

The rearrangement links TRBV2 to TRBJ1-5, with D maybe TRBD1 (6 bases). The germline V gene encodes CDR1 SNHLY and CDR2 FYNNEI. This CDR3 contains 14 residues. Trimming cost V 5 bases and J 8 bases, with 16 bases left between them. CDR3 nucleotide sequence: TGTGCCAGCAGTTTAGGACAGCTGCGCGAGCCCCAGCATTTT. Its protein is CASSLGQLREPQHF.

The chain links TRBV3-1 (or the pseudogene TRBV3-2) to TRBJ1-1; no firm D call. Per the germline V gene, CDR1 is LGHDT and CDR2 is YNNKEL (reference sequence). V lost 3 bases, J lost 1 base, and 12 bases lay in between. The CDR3 sequence is 15 residues long. The CDR3 nucleotides are TGTGCCAGCAGCCACGGGGTGGCCCGGAACACTGAAGCTTTCTTT. Its protein is CASSHGVARNTEAFF.

The gene calls are TRBV11-3 and TRBJ2-2; D is possibly TRBD1 (5 bases). Trimming took 1 base from V and 0 from J, leaving 9 bases between them. CDR1 is SGHNT and CDR2 is YENEEA in the germline V gene. CDR3 length equals 16 residues. CDR3 sequence (DNA): TGTGCCAGCAGCTTAGGCGGACACGCGAACACCGGGGAGCTGTTTTTT. Translated: CASSLGGHANTGELFF.

The rearrangement uses TRBV19 and TRBJ1-4; D possibly corresponds to TRBD1 (6 bases). V lost 10 bases and J lost 0, with 15 bases in between. The V gene's germline CDR1 is LNHDA and CDR2 SQIVND (reference sequence). The CDR3 has 15 residues. The CDR3 bases are TGTGCCACCATGTATTCAGGGGCAACTAATGAAAAACTGTTTTTT. This codes for CATMYSGATNEKLFF.

This chain links TRBV25-1 with TRBJ1-3; D possibly corresponds to TRBD1 (5 bases). V was pared by 6 bases and J by 3 bases, with 9 bases between. CDR3 length equals 13 residues. Germline CDR1 and CDR2: MGHDK and SYGVNS. The CDR3 reads CASRLQDGNTIYF. The CDR3 nucleotides are TGTGCCAGCAGGTTACAGGATGGAAACACCATATATTTT.

This clone has more than one count but fewer than ten. The gene calls are TRBV9 and TRBJ1-2, with a possible D match to TRBD1 (6 bases). V lost 3 bases, J lost 4 bases, and 10 bases lay in between. This CDR3 has 13 residues. Germline V gives CDR1 SGDLS, CDR2 YYNGEE. This CDR3 is CASSAGTSYGYTF. The DNA of the CDR3 is TGTGCCAGCAGCGCGGGGACAAGCTATGGCTACACCTTC.

The DNA of the CDR3 is TGTGCCAGCAGCCTCAGGGGGCGGGGAGGGGAGCTGTTTTTT. This gives the protein CASSLRGRGGELFF. The V call is TRBV6-6, the J call TRBJ2-2, with 8 bases matching TRBD1. There are 14 residues in the CDR3. Trimming cost V 6 bases and J 8 bases; bases outside gene matches: 8. CDR1 MNHNY and CDR2 SVGAGI come from the germline V gene (reference sequence).